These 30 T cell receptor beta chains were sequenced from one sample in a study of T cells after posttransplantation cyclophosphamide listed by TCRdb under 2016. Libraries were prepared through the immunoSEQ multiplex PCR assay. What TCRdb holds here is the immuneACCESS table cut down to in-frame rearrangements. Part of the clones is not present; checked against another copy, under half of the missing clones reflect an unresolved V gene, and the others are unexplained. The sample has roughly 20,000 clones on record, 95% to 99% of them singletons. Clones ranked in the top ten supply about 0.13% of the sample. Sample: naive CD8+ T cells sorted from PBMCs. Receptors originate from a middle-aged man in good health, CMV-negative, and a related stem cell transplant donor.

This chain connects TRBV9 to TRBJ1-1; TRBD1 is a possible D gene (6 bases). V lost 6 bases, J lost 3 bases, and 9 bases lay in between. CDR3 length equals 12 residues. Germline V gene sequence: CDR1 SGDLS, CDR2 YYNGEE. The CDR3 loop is CASNPGDTEAFF. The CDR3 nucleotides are TGTGCCAGCAACCCAGGGGACACTGAAGCTTTCTTT.

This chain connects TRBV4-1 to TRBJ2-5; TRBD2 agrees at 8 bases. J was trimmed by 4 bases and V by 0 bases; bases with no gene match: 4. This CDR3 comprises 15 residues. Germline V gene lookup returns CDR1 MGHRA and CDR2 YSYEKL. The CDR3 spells CASSQDRGGGETQYF. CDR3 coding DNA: TGCGCCAGCAGCCAAGATCGGGGGGGTGGAGAGACCCAGTACTTC.

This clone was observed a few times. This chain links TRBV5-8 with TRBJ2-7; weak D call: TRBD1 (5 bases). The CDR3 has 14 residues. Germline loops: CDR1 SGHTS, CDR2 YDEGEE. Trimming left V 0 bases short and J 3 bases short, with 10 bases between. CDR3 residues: CASSLVIGDYEQYF. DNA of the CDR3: TGTGCCAGCAGCTTGGTAATAGGGGACTACGAGCAGTACTTC. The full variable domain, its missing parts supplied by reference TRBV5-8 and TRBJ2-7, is EAGVTQSPTHLIKTRGQQATLRCSPISGHTSVYWYQQALGLGLQFLLWYDEGEERNRGNFPPRFSGRQFPNYSSELNVNALELEDSALYLCASSLVIGDYEQYFGPGTRLTVT.

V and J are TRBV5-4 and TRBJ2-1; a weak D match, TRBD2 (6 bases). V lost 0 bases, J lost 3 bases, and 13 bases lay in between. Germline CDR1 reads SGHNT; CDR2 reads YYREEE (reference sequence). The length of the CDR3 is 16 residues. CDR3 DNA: TGTGCCAGCAGCTTGGCGGGGGACTCCTTCTACAATGAGCAGTTCTTC. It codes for CASSLAGDSFYNEQFF.

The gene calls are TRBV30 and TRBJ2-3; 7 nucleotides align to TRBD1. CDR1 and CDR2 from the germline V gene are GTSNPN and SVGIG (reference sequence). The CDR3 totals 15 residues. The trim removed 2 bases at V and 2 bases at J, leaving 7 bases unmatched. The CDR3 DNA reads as TGTGCCTGGAGTATTACAGGGGTGTACACAGATACGCAGTATTTT. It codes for CAWSITGVYTDTQYF.

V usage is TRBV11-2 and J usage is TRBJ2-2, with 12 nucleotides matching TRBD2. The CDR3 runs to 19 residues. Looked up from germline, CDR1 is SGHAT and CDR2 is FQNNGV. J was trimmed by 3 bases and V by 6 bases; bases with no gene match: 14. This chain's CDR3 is CASRKWTSGTTNYTGELFF. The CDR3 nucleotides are TGTGCCAGCAGGAAATGGACTAGCGGGACCACAAACTACACCGGGGAGCTGTTTTTT.

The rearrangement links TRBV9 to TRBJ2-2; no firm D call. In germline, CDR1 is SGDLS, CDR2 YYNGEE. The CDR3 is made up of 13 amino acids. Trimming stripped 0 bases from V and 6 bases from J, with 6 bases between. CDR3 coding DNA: TGTGCCAGCAGCGTAGAGATAGCCGGGGAGCTGTTTTTT. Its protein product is CASSVEIAGELFF.

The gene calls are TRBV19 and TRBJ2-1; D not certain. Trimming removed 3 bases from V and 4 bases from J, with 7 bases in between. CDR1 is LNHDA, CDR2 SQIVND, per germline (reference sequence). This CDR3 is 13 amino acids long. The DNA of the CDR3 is TGTGCCAGTAGTATCGAGGTTTACAATGAGCAGTTCTTC. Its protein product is CASSIEVYNEQFF.

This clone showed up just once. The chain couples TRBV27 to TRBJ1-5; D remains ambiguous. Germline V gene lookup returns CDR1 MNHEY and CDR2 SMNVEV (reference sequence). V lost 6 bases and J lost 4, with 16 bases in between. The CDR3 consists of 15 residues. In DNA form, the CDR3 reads TGTGCCAGCAGGGCGAGGGTTGGGCAGAATCAGCCCCAGCATTTT. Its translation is CASRARVGQNQPQHF.

The CDR3 DNA reads as TGTGCCAGCAGCTTAGTTCGGGCCGGGGAGCTGTTTTTT. It encodes CASSLVRAGELFF. The chain couples TRBV7-8 to TRBJ2-2; D is undetermined. Germline CDR1 SGHVS, CDR2 FQNEAQ. There are 13 residues in the CDR3. V was clipped by 1 base and J by 6 bases, with 6 bases between them.

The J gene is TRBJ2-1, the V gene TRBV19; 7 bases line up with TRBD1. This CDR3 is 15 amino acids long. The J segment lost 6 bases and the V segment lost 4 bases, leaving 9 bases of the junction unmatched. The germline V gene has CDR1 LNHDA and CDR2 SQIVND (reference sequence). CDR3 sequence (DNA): TGTGCCAGTAGTACAACCCCGGGACAGTTCAATGAGCAGTTCTTC. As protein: CASSTTPGQFNEQFF.

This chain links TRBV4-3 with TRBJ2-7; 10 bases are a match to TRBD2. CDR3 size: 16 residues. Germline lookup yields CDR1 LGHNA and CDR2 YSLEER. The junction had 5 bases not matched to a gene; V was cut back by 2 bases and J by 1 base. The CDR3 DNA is TGCGCCAGCAGCCAACGACTAGCGGGCGTTTCCTACGAGCAGTACTTC. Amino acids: CASSQRLAGVSYEQYF.

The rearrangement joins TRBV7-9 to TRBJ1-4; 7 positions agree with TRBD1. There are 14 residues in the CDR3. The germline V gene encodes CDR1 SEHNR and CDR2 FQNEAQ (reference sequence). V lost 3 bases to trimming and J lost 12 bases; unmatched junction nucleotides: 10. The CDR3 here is CASSFSQAGQELFF. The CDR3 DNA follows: TGTGCCAGCAGCTTTTCCCAAGCCGGACAGGAACTGTTTTTT.

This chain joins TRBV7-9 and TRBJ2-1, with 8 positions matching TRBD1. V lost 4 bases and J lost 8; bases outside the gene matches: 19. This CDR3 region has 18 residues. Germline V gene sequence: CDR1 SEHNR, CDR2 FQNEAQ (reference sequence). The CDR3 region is CASSSLRGAGRGRDEQFF. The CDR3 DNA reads TGTGCCAGCAGCTCTTTAAGAGGGGCGGGCAGGGGGCGAGATGAGCAGTTCTTC. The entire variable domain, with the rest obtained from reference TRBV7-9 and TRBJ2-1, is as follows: DTGVSQNPRHKITKRGQNVTFRCDPISEHNRLYWYRQTLGQGPEFLTYFQNEAQLEKSRLLSDRFSAERPKGSFSTLEIQRTEQGDSAMYLCASSSLRGAGRGRDEQFFGPGTRLTVL.

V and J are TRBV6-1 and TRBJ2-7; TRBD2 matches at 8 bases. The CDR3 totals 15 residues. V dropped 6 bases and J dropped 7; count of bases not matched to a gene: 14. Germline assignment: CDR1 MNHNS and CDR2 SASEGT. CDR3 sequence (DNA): TGTGCCAGCAGACTAAAAGGAGGGGTAGCGGGGGAGCAGTACTTC. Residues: CASRLKGGVAGEQYF.

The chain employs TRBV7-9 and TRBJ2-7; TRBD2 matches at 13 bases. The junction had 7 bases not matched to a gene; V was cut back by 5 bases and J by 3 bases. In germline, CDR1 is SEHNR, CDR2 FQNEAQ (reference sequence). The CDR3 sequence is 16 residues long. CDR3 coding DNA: TGTGCCAGCAGCCCGGGACTAGCGGGGCGACACTACGAGCAGTACTTC. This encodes CASSPGLAGRHYEQYF.

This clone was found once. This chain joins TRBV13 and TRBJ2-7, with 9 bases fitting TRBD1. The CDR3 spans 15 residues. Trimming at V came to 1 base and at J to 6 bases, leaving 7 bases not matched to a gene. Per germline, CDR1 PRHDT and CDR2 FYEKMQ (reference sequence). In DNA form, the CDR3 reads TGTGCCAGCAGCTTAGTAGGACAGGGGTTGGGCGAGCAGTACTTC. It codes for CASSLVGQGLGEQYF.

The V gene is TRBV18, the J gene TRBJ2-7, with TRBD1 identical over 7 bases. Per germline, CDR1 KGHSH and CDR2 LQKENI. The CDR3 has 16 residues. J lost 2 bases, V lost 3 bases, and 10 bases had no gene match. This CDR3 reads CASSPDDRDFPYEQYF. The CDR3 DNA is TGTGCCAGCTCACCCGATGACAGGGATTTTCCCTACGAGCAGTACTTC. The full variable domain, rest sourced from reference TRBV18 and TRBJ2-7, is NAGVMQNPRHLVRRRGQEARLRCSPMKGHSHVYWYRQLPEEGLKFMVYLQKENIIDESGMPKERFSAEFPKEGPSILRIQQVVRGDSAAYFCASSPDDRDFPYEQYFGPGTRLTVT.

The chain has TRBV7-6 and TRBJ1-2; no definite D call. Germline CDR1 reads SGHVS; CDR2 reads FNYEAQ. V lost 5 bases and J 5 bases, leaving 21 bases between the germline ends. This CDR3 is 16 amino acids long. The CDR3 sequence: CASSTSPDTTVYGYTF. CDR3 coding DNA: TGTGCCAGCAGCACCTCCCCCGACACGACCGTTTATGGCTACACCTTC.

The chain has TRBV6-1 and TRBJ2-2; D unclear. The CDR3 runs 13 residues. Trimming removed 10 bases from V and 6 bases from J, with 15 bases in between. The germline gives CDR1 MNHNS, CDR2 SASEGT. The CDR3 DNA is TGTGCCACCGAAGTTCTAGTCTCCGGGGAGCTGTTTTTT. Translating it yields CATEVLVSGELFF.

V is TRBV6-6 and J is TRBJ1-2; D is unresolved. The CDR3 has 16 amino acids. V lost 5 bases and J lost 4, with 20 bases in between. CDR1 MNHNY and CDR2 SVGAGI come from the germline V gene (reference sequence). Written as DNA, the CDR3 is TGTGCCAGCAGTCCCCCGCGGGCGACCGTTGGCTATGGCTACACCTTC. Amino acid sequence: CASSPPRATVGYGYTF.

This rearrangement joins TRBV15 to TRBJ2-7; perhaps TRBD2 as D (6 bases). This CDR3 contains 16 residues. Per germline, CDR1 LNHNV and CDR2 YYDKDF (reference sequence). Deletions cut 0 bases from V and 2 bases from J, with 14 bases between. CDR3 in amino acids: CATSRDIERAAYEQYF. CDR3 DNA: TGTGCCACCAGCAGAGATATTGAGCGGGCTGCCTACGAGCAGTACTTC. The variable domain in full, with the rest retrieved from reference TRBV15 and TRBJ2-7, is DAMVIQNPRYQVTQFGKPVTLSCSQTLNHNVMYWYQQKSSQAPKLLFHYYDKDFNNEADTPDNFQSRRPNTSFCFLDIRSPGLGDTAMYLCATSRDIERAAYEQYFGPGTRLTVT.

The CDR3 here is CASSLVSGAVTEAFF. The CDR3 bases are TGCGCCAGCAGCTTGGTTTCAGGGGCGGTGACTGAAGCTTTCTTT. The chain has TRBV5-1 and TRBJ1-1; D is perhaps TRBD1 (6 bases). The CDR3 length is 15 residues. Germline V gene sequence: CDR1 SGHRS, CDR2 YFSETQ. Trimming shortened V by 0 bases and J by 5 bases, and 14 bases separated the two germline ends.

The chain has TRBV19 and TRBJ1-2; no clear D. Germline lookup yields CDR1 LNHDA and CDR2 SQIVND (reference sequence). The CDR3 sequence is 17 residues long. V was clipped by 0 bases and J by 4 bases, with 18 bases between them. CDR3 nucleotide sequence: TGTGCCAGTAGTATAGAACCCGGGGTCCCAGGAGGCTATGGCTACACCTTC. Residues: CASSIEPGVPGGYGYTF.

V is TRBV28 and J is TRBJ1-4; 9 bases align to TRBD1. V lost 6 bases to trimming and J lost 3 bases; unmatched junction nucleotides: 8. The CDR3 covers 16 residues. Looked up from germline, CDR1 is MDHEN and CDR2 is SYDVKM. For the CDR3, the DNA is TGTGCCAGCAGAGCGACAGGGGGTACGTCTAATGAAAAACTGTTTTTT. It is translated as CASRATGGTSNEKLFF.

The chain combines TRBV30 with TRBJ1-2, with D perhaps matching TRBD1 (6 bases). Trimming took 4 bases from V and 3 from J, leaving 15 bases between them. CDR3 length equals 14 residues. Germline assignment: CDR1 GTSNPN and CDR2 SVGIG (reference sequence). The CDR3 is CAWKPTGPDYGYTF. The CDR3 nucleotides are TGTGCCTGGAAACCGACAGGCCCAGACTATGGCTACACCTTC.

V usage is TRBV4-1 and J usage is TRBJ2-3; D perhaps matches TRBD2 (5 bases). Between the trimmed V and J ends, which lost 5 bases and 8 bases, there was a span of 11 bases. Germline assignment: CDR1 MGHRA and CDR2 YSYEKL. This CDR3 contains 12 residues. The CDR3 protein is CASSSEETTQYF. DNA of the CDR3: TGCGCCAGCAGCTCGGAGGAAACTACGCAGTATTTT.

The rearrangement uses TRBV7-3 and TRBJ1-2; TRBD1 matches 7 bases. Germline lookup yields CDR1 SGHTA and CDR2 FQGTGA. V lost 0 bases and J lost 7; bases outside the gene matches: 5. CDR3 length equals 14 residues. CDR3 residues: CASSLTGGAGGYTF. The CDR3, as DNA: TGTGCCAGCAGCTTAACAGGGGGCGCAGGTGGCTACACCTTC.

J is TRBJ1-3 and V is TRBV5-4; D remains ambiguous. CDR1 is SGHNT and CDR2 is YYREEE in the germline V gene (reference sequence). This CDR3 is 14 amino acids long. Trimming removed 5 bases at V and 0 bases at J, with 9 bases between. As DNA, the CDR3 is TGTGCCAGCAGGTCTGGACTCTCTGGAAACACCATATATTTT. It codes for CASRSGLSGNTIYF.

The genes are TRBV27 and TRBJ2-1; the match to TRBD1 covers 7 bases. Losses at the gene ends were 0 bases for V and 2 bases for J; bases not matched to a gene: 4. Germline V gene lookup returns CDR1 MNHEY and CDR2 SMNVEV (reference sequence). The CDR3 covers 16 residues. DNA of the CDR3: TGTGCCAGCAGTTTATCGAGGCAGGGGGCCTACAATGAGCAGTTCTTC. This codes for CASSLSRQGAYNEQFF.